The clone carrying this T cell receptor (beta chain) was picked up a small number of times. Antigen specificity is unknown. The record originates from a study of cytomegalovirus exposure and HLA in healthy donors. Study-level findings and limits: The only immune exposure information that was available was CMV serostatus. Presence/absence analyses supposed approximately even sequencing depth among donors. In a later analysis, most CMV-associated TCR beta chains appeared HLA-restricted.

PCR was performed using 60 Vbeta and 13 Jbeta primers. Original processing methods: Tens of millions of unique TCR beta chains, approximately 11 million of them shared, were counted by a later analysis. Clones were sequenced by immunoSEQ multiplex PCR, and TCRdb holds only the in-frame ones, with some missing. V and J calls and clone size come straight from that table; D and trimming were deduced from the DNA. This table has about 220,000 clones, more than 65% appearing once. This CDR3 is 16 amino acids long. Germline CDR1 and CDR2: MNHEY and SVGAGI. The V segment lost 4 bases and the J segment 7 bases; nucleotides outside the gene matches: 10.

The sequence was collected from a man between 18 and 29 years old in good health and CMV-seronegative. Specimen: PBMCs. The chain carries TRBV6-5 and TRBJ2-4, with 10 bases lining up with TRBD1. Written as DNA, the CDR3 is TGTGCCAGCAGTTTCCGACAGGGGGCTATTCCGAACATTCAGTACTTC. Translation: CASSFRQGAIPNIQYF.